A single sample is the source of the 3 T cell receptor beta chains below, sequenced in a study of T-cell reconstitution after alpha-beta-depleted transplantation in children. Unique molecular identifiers were used in preparing the TCRbeta library. TCRdb recomputed calls from the PCR reads with MiXCR, one row per CDR3 protein. Among over 200,000 distinct CDR3 sequences listed, roughly 9% were seen once. Sequencing was performed on PBMCs from the stem cell graft donor, taken from the stem cell graft. The receptors derive from a human donor who donated a stem cell graft to a child with acute lymphoblastic leukemia.

This clonotype was seen repeatedly, ten times or more. The chain couples TRBV10-3 to TRBJ1-2; unclear D gene. This CDR3 is built from 11 residues. V was cut by 4 bases and J by 10 bases, with 10 bases left in between. Germline assignment: CDR1 ENHRY and CDR2 SYGVKD. The CDR3 sequence is CAISGSRNYTF. For the CDR3, the DNA is TGTGCCATCAGTGGCTCAAGAAACTACACCTTC.

The chain carries TRBV12-3 or TRBV12-4 and TRBJ2-1; TRBD2 matches at 13 bases. The ends lost 6 bases at V and 6 bases at J; junction bases unmatched: 5. The length of the CDR3 is 15 residues. The CDR3 DNA reads as TGTGCCAGCAGCTCCACTAGCGGGGGGGCCAATGAGCAGTTCTTC. It translates to CASSSTSGGANEQFF.

The genes are TRBV5-6 and TRBJ1-2; no firm D call. There are 14 residues in the CDR3. The germline gives CDR1 SGHDT, CDR2 YYEEEE. V was cut by 1 base and J by 3 bases, with 10 bases left in between. CDR3 DNA: TGTGCCAGCAGCTTGTCCCAGGCGGACTATGGCTACACCTTC. This codes for CASSLSQADYGYTF.